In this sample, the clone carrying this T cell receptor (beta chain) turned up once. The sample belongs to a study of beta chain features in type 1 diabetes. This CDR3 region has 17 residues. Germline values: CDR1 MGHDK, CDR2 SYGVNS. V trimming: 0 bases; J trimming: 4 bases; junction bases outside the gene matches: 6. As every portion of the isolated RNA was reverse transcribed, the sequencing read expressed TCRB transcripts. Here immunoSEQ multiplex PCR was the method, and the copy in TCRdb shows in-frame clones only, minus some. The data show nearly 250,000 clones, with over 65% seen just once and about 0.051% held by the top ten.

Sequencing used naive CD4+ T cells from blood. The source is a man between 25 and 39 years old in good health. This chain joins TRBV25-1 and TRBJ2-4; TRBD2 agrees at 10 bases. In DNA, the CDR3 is TGTGCCAGCAGTGAATATGGACTAGCGGATAAAAAAAACATTCAGTACTTC. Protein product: CASSEYGLADKKNIQYF. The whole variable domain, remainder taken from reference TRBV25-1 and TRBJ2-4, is EADIYQTPRYLVIGTGKKITLECSQTMGHDKMYWYQQDPGMELHLIHYSYGVNSTEKGDLSSESTVSRIRTEHFPLTLESARPSHTSQYLCASSEYGLADKKNIQYFGAGTRLSVL.